A selection of T cell receptor beta chains follows, all from one sample in a study of shared clonotypes between healthy human individuals. The table came from immunoSEQ multiplex PCR; TCRdb's copy has only in-frame clones and leaves some out. The profile shows about 110,000 clones, less than 75% of them singletons. The sample taken for sequencing was memory CD8+ T cells sorted from blood. Receptors were obtained from a woman in her thirties in good health. CDR3s include the opening cysteine and the closing phenylalanine or tryptophan. A D gene is named only where the DNA matches it firmly. Expanded clones are given a class, and other clones once, few, many or no size at all.

clone size	D gene	V gene	J gene	CDR3 DNA	CDR3 protein
once	.	TRBV5-1	TRBJ1-1	TGCGCCAGCAGCTTGACATTCCCGAACACTGAAGCTTTCTTT	CASSLTFPNTEAFF
.	.	TRBV27	TRBJ2-1	TGTGCCAGCAGTTTATCAGCGGGTAACTCCTACAATGAGCAGTTCTTC	CASSLSAGNSYNEQFF
.	TRBD2	TRBV27	TRBJ2-2	TGTGCCAGCAGTTTTCTAGCGGGAGCCGCCGGGGAGCTGTTTTTT	CASSFLAGAAGELFF
.	.	TRBV6-5	TRBJ2-7	TGTGCCAGCAGTCCAAAGGGACGTAGCTCCTACGAGCAGTACTTC	CASSPKGRSSYEQYF
.	TRBD2	TRBV15	TRBJ2-7	TGTGCCACCAGCAGAAGTAGCGGGGGGGTGGAGGAGCAGTACTTC	CATSRSSGGVEEQYF
.	TRBD1	TRBV27	TRBJ2-7	TGTGCCAGCAGGACCACCTACAGGGGCTCCTACGAGCAGTACTTC	CASRTTYRGSYEQYF
.	TRBD1	TRBV19	TRBJ2-3	TGTGCCAGTAGTATCCCGCCGGGACAGGGGGCAGATACGCAGTATTTT	CASSIPPGQGADTQYF
few	TRBD2	TRBV25-1	TRBJ2-7	TGTGCCAGCAGTGAGAGGGCGGGAGGGCCAGACGAGCAGTACTTC	CASSERAGGPDEQYF
.	.	TRBV7-8	TRBJ2-1	TGTGCCAGCAGCCGTGGGTATGAGCAGTTCTTC	CASSRGYEQFF
.	.	TRBV2	TRBJ1-1	TGTGCCAGCAGTGAGGTAGCCGGGGACACTGAAGCTTTCTTT	CASSEVAGDTEAFF
.	.	TRBV14	TRBJ1-1	TGTGCCAGCAGCCAACGGTTCGGCGAGCACACTGAAGCTTTCTTT	CASSQRFGEHTEAFF
.	.	TRBV9	TRBJ2-3	TGTGCCAGCAGCGGGGGCTTCACCACAGATACGCAGTATTTT	CASSGGFTTDTQYF
.	.	TRBV7-2	TRBJ2-7	TGTGCCAGCAGCGAGAATAGGTGGACTATCGACTACGAGCAGTACTTC	CASSENRWTIDYEQYF
.	TRBD1	TRBV6-1	TRBJ1-6	TGTGCCAGCAGTGAACAGACAGGGGGCGTAAATTCACCCCTCCACTTT	CASSEQTGGVNSPLHF
.	.	TRBV5-5	TRBJ1-2	TGTGCCAGCACCCACCGAAGTCTCCATGGGAACTATGGCTACACCTTC	CASTHRSLHGNYGYTF
.	TRBD1	TRBV19	TRBJ1-5	TGTGCCAGTAGTATGGTCCAGGGGGTTAATCAGCCCCAGCATTTT	CASSMVQGVNQPQHF